A selection of T cell receptor beta chains follows, all from one sample in a study of blood T cell repertoires in COVID-19. Profiled with immunoSEQ multiplex PCR; TCRdb holds only in-frame clones, not every one. This table holds approximately 400,000 clones, around 90% found once. Material for sequencing was peripheral blood. Source of these receptors: a man aged 40-55 years with acute or convalescent COVID-19. The CDR3 runs from the conserved cysteine through the conserved F or W. D genes are given only for firm matches. Only part of the rows carry a size: once, few, many, or a class if the clone is expanded.

v_gene	abundance	d_gene	j_gene	CDR3nt	CDR3aa
TRBV4-1	few	-	TRBJ1-1	TGCGCCAGCAGCCAACACGTTGGGAGAGGAAACACTGAAGCTTTCTTT	CASSQHVGRGNTEAFF
TRBV5-4	-	TRBD2	TRBJ2-1	TGTGCCAGCAGCGGGGGAAGCGGGAGAGGGGCAAATGAGCAGTTCTTC	CASSGGSGRGANEQFF
TRBV5-4	-	TRBD1	TRBJ1-1	TGTGCCAGCAGCCAGCCGGACAGGGGCGCGAACACTGAAGCTTTCTTT	CASSQPDRGANTEAFF
TRBV5-1	-	-	TRBJ1-1	TGCGCCAGCACCCCTAACGGGGTCGGCACTGAAGCTTTCTTT	CASTPNGVGTEAFF
TRBV27	-	-	TRBJ2-3	TGTGCCAGCAGCCCCGGGTCAGGGACGCAGTATTTT	CASSPGSGTQYF
TRBV29-1	-	TRBD1	TRBJ1-1	TGCAGCGTTTTGGGACAGCTGAACACTGAAGCTTTCTTT	CSVLGQLNTEAFF
TRBV7-9	once	-	TRBJ2-7	TGTGCCAGCAGCTTAGTGGCGGGCGCCTACGAGCAGTACTTC	CASSLVAGAYEQYF
TRBV5-6	-	-	TRBJ1-1	TGTGCCAGCAGCTGGGGCTTGGACACTGAAGCTTTCTTT	CASSWGLDTEAFF
TRBV3-1/TRBV3-2	-	TRBD1	TRBJ1-2	TGTGCCAGCAGCCTCGGACAGGGCCTCTCTAAAGGCTACACCTTC	CASSLGQGLSKGYTF
TRBV21-1	once	-	TRBJ1-5	TGTGCCAGCAGCAGCAGGGGTAGCAATCAGCCCCAGCATTTT	CASSSRGSNQPQHF
TRBV18	-	TRBD1	TRBJ1-4	TGTGCCAGCTCATCCGGGACAGGGGCAGCAAGGGAAAAACTGTTTTTT	CASSSGTGAAREKLFF
TRBV5-1	-	TRBD2	TRBJ2-2	TGCGCCAGCAGCTTCGCTCTAGCGGGGGGCACCGGGGAGCTGTTTTTT	CASSFALAGGTGELFF
TRBV24-1	once	-	TRBJ1-1	TGTGCCACCAGGTTAGAGGGAGCGACTGAAGCTTTCTTT	CATRLEGATEAFF